The clone carrying this T cell receptor (beta chain) was detected only a few times. The data were taken from a study of T-cell memory formation after mild COVID-19. TCR alpha and TCR beta cDNA libraries carrying sample barcodes and UMIs were produced by 5'RACE using constant-segment primers. In TCRdb, the 5' RACE reads were re-called with MiXCR into one record per CDR3 protein. The sample shows about 390,000 distinct CDR3 sequences, more than 20% of them seen only once. CDR1 is SGHRS and CDR2 is YFSETQ in the germline V gene. The CDR3 extends over 18 amino acids. V lost 1 base and J lost 1; bases outside the gene matches: 13.

This sequence joins TRBV5-1 and TRBJ2-5, with TRBD2 identical over 7 bases. The sequenced material came from PBMCs or a T cell subset sorted from them (not recorded which). The receptor comes from an adult woman who had mild COVID-19 (a few samples of this study predate the infection). Cell type and time point are not known. The chain's CDR3 is CASSLPEIAGDLQETQYF. CDR3 in DNA: TGCGCCAGCAGCTTGCCGGAGATTGCGGGGGACCTCCAAGAGACCCAGTACTTC. The full variable domain, completed using reference TRBV5-1 and TRBJ2-5, is KAGVTQTPRYLIKTRGQQVTLSCSPISGHRSVSWYQQTPGQGLQFLFEYFSETQRNKGNFPGRFSGRQFSNSRSEMNVSTLELGDSALYLCASSLPEIAGDLQETQYFGPGTRLLVL.